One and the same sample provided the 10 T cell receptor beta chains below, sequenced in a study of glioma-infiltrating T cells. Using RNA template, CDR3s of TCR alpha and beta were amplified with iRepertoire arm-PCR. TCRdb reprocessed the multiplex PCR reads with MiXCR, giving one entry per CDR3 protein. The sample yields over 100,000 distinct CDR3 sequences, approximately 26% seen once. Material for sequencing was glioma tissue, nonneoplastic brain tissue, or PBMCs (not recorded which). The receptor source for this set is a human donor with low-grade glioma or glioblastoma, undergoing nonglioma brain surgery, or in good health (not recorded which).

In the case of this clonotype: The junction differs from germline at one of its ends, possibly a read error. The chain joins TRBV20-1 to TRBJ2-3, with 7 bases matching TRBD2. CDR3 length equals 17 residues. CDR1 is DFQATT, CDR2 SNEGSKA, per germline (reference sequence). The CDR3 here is CSDRARAAGVEADTQYF. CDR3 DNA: TGCAGTGATAGAGCTCGTGCGGCGGGAGTTGAGGCAGATACGCAGTATTTT.

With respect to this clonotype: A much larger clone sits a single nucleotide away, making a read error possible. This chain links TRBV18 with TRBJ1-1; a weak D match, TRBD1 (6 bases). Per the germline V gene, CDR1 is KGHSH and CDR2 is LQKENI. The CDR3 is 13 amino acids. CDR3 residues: CASPPAGGERAFF. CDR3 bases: TGTGCCAGCCCACCCGCGGGGGGCGAAAGGGCTTTCTTT. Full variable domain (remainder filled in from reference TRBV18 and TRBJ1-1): NAGVMQNPRHLVRRRGQEARLRCSPMKGHSHVYWYRQLPEEGLKFMVYLQKENIIDESGMPKERFSAEFPKEGPSILRIQQVVRGDSAAYFCASPPAGGERAFFGQGTRLTVV.

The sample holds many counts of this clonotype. The CDR3 protein is CASSLPDAANYGYTF. The DNA for the CDR3 is TGTGCCAGCAGCCTCCCTGACGCAGCCAACTATGGCTACACCTTC. The chain uses TRBV7-9 and TRBJ1-2; D ambiguous. Germline V gene data show CDR1 as SEHNR and CDR2 as FQNEAQ (reference sequence). V gave up 5 bases and J gave up 2 bases, with 15 bases separating them. This CDR3 spans 15 amino acids.

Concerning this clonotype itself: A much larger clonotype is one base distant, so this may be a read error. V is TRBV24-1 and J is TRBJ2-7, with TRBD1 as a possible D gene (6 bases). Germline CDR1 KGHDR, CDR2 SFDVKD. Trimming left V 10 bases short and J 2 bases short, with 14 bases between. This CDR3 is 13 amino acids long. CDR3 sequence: CATAQDSTYEQYF. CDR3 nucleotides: TGTGCCACTGCCCAGGACAGCACCTACGAGCAGTACTTC.

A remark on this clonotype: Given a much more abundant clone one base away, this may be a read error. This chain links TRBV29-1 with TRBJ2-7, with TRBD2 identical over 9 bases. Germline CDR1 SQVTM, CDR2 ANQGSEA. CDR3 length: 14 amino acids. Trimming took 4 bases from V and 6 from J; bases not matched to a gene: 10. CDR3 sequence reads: CSVVLSGSLCEQYF. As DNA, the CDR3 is TGCAGCGTTGTCCTTAGCGGGAGTTTGTGCGAGCAGTACTTC.

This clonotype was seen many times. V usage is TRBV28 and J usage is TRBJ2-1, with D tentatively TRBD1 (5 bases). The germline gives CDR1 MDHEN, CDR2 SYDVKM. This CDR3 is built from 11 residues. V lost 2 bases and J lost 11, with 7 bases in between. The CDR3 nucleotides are TGTGCCAGCAGTTTACAGGGCCAGCAGTTCTTC. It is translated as CASSLQGQQFF.

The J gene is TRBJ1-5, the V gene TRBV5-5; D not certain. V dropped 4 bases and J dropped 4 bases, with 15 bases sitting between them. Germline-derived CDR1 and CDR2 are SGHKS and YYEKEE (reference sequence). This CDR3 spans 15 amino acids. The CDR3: CASSGEVRRNQPQHF. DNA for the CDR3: TGTGCCAGCAGCGGGGAGGTCCGGAGGAATCAGCCCCAGCATTTT.

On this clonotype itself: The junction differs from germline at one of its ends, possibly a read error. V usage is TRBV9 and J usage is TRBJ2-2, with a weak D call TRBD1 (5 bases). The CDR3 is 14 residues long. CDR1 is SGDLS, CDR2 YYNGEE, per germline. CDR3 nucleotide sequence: TGTGCCAGCAGCAAGAAGGGGAACGCCGGGGAGCTGTTTTTT. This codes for CASSKKGNAGELFF.

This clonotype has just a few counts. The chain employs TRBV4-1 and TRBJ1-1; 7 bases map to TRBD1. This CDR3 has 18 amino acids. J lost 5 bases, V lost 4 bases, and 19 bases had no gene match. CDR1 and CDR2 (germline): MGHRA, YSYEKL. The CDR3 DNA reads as TGCGCCAGCAGCCTTCAAAAAGGATCCCGAGACAGGGTGACTGAAGCTTTCTTT. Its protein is CASSLQKGSRDRVTEAFF.

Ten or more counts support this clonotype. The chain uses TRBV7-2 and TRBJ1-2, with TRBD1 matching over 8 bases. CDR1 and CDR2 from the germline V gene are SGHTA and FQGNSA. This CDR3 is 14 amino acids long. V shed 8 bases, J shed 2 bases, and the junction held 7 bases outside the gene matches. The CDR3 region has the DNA TGTGCCAGCGGTGGGGGACAGGAGAACTATGGCTACACCTTC. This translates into CASGGGQENYGYTF.